This section outlines one TCR beta chain sequence together with its context. The entry originates in a study of blood T cell repertoires in COVID-19. Across the study: COVID-19 samples, acute and convalescent, were from the United States, Italy and Spain.

Residents of about two dozen US areas, aged about 18 to 95 years, made up the participants. Method: immunoSEQ multiplex PCR; TCRdb's copy keeps in-frame clones and lacks some. The repertoire holds approximately 180,000 clones, with roughly 82% as singletons. This CDR3 comprises 14 residues. Germline V gives CDR1 SGHNT, CDR2 YYREEE (reference sequence). V was trimmed by 6 bases and J by 4 bases, leaving 17 bases between them. This clonotype was sampled from a woman aged 60 to 75 with acute COVID-19. Sequenced sample: PBMCs or T cells enriched from blood (not recorded which). V usage is TRBV5-4 and J usage is TRBJ2-7; weak D call: TRBD1 (6 bases). This CDR3 is CASNPGHKPYEQYV. For the CDR3, the DNA is TGTGCCAGCAACCCGGGACACAAGCCATACGAGCAGTACGTC.